These 26 T cell receptor beta chains were sequenced from one sample in a study of blood T cells in healthy people across ages. Next came a second PCR, run for about 7 to 12 cycles, which used a sample-barcoded 5' primer along with a J-beta primer mix. One entry per CDR3 protein, called by TCRdb with MiXCR from the 5' RACE reads. The table has roughly 640,000 distinct CDR3 sequences, less than 35% seen once. The material sequenced was blood. All receptors derive from a woman older than 75 in good health.

In the case of this clonotype: Since a much larger clone is just one base distant, this may be a read error. The V and J genes are TRBV27 and TRBJ2-3, with D unresolved. Germline V CDR1 and CDR2: MNHEY, SMNVEV (reference sequence). V dropped 4 bases and J dropped 0 bases, with 17 bases sitting between them. The CDR3 spans 17 residues. Here the CDR3 DNA reads TGTGCCAGCAGTTCCTTCTGTGGGGTACTTAGCACAGATACGCAGTATTTT. Protein sequence: CASSSFCGVLSTDTQYF.

The V and J genes are TRBV28 and TRBJ1-1; no definite D call. The CDR3 runs to 15 residues. Germline V gene sequence: CDR1 MDHEN, CDR2 SYDVKM. V lost 4 bases and J lost 3, with 15 bases in between. The CDR3 region has the DNA TGTGCCAGCAGTTCCCCAAGGAAGCGGGACACTGAAGCTTTCTTT. This sequence encodes CASSSPRKRDTEAFF.

The chain links TRBV6-1 to TRBJ2-1; 7 nucleotides match TRBD2. The germline V gene encodes CDR1 MNHNS and CDR2 SASEGT. This CDR3 has 15 amino acids. Losses at the gene ends were 7 bases for V and 1 base for J; bases not matched to a gene: 7. CDR3 amino acids: CASTDSGGSYNEQFF. CDR3 in DNA: TGTGCCAGCACGGACTCGGGAGGATCCTACAATGAGCAGTTCTTC.

This clonotype has a count of ten or more. The V call is TRBV5-5, the J call TRBJ1-1; TRBD1 is a possible D gene (6 bases). Deletions cut 3 bases from V and 5 bases from J, with 17 bases between. The CDR3 runs to 15 residues. Per germline, CDR1 SGHKS and CDR2 YYEKEE (reference sequence). CDR3 bases: TGTGCCAGCAGCTCCGTCGGGGGCGGAATTACTGAAGCTTTCTTT. This codes for CASSSVGGGITEAFF.

This clonotype showed up many times. The chain links TRBV20-1 to TRBJ2-1, with TRBD2 matching over 10 bases. The J segment lost 6 bases and the V segment lost 3 bases, leaving 5 bases of the junction unmatched. Germline V gene sequence: CDR1 DFQATT, CDR2 SNEGSKA (reference sequence). The CDR3 runs to 14 residues. CDR3 DNA: TGCAGTGCTAGGCCCAGCGGGGGGGCCAATGAGCAGTTCTTC. Protein: CSARPSGGANEQFF.

Details on this clonotype: This may come from a read error, since a much larger clone is one base off. This sequence joins TRBV25-1 and TRBJ2-5; D uncertain. V lost 4 bases and J 11 bases, leaving 23 bases between the germline ends. Per germline, CDR1 MGHDK and CDR2 SYGVNS. The CDR3 sequence is 15 residues long. The DNA of the CDR3 is TGTGCCAGCAGTGCCTCAGAGACCTTAGGCAATGAGCAGTACTTC. Amino acids: CASSASETLGNEQYF.

As concerns this clonotype: This may be a read error: a much more frequent sequence differs by one nucleotide. V usage is TRBV20-1 and J usage is TRBJ2-5; 10 nucleotides line up with TRBD2. Looked up from germline, CDR1 is DFQATT and CDR2 is SNEGSKA (reference sequence). The CDR3 length is 16 residues. After removal of 4 bases from V and 11 bases from J, the junction contained 19 bases not matched to a gene. In nucleotides, the CDR3 is TGCAGTGCTAACGATGCACTAGCGGGGAAGGACAATGAGCAGTACTTC. Translation gives CSANDALAGKDNEQYF.

The V and J genes are TRBV6-1 and TRBJ2-7; 12 bases align to TRBD1. The germline V gene has CDR1 MNHNS and CDR2 SASEGT. There are 18 residues in the CDR3. Losses at the gene ends were 0 bases for V and 3 bases for J; bases not matched to a gene: 9. CDR3 nucleotide sequence: TGTGCCAGCAGTGAAGCGCTCATAGGGACAGGGGGCGTCTACGAGCAGTACTTC. This codes for CASSEALIGTGGVYEQYF.

This clonotype was observed at least ten times. For the CDR3, the DNA is TGTGCCAGCAGCAAGGACAAGCAGTTCTTC. As protein: CASSKDKQFF. This sequence joins TRBV11-2 and TRBJ2-1, with D perhaps matching TRBD1 (5 bases). The germline V gene has CDR1 SGHAT and CDR2 FQNNGV. The CDR3 runs to 10 residues. V gave up 5 bases and J gave up 11 bases, with 7 bases separating them. Based on the CDR3 plus reference TRBV11-2 and TRBJ2-1, the full variable domain is EAGVAQSPRYKIIEKRQSVAFWCNPISGHATLYWYQQILGQGPKLLIQFQNNGVVDDSQLPKDRFSAERLKGVDSTLKIQPAKLEDSAVYLCASSKDKQFFGPGTRLTVL.

This clonotype was seen repeatedly, ten times or more. Written as DNA, the CDR3 is TGCGCCAGCAGCTTGCAAGGGGCCCCCTACAATGAGCAGTTCTTC. Amino acid sequence: CASSLQGAPYNEQFF. The rearrangement links TRBV5-1 to TRBJ2-1; a weak D match, TRBD1 (5 bases). The CDR3 has 15 residues. Germline V lookup: CDR1 SGHRS, CDR2 YFSETQ. The ends were cut back, 1 base at V and 2 bases at J, with 10 bases in the middle.

In regard to this clonotype: A much bigger clone sits one base away, suggesting this may be a read error. The chain couples TRBV5-5 to TRBJ1-6; D unresolved. The V gene lost 1 base and the J gene lost 8 bases, with 7 bases spanning the gap. The germline CDR1 and CDR2 sequences are SGHKS and YYEKEE (reference sequence). The CDR3 is made up of 13 amino acids. The CDR3 here is CASSLTRDSPLHF. The CDR3 DNA reads TGTGCCAGCAGCTTGACACGGGATTCACCCCTCCACTTT.

This clonotype was observed at least ten times. This chain joins TRBV7-9 and TRBJ2-1; D might be TRBD1 or TRBD2, each matching 5 bases. V lost 6 bases to trimming and J lost 2 bases, with 17 bases between them. The germline V gene has CDR1 SEHNR and CDR2 FQNEAQ (reference sequence). CDR3 length: 16 residues. CDR3 DNA: TGTGCCAGCAGGTTAACCGGGACGGGGACCTACAATGAGCAGTTCTTC. As protein: CASRLTGTGTYNEQFF.

This clonotype was observed a few times. The genes are TRBV6-5 and TRBJ1-5; maybe TRBD1 (5 bases). Trimming shortened V by 5 bases and J by 2 bases, and 16 bases separated the two germline ends. Germline loops: CDR1 MNHEY, CDR2 SVGAGI. The CDR3 spans 16 residues. DNA for the CDR3: TGTGCCAGCAGTACTCTGGGGGGGACGGGCAATCAGCCCCAGCATTTT. Encoded protein: CASSTLGGTGNQPQHF.

This clonotype has a count of ten or more. V gene TRBV3-1 combines with J gene TRBJ2-5; tentatively, D is TRBD2 (5 bases). Per germline, CDR1 LGHDT and CDR2 YNNKEL (reference sequence). The CDR3 is 16 amino acids. Trimming removed 0 bases from V and 5 bases from J, with 16 bases in between. The CDR3 sequence: CASSQEGWLARETQYF. CDR3 nucleotides: TGTGCCAGCAGCCAAGAAGGGTGGCTAGCTCGGGAGACCCAGTACTTC.

The V and J genes are TRBV20-1 and TRBJ2-3; 11 positions match TRBD2. This CDR3 has 15 amino acids. The germline V gene encodes CDR1 DFQATT and CDR2 SNEGSKA (reference sequence). V lost 2 bases to trimming and J lost 2 bases; unmatched junction nucleotides: 3. The CDR3 region is CSARSSGGFTDTQYF. The CDR3, as DNA: TGCAGTGCTAGATCTAGCGGGGGGTTCACAGATACGCAGTATTTT.

This clonotype was seen only a few times. The chain employs TRBV11-2 and TRBJ2-3; TRBD1 matches 9 bases. CDR1 is SGHAT and CDR2 is FQNNGV in the germline V gene. The CDR3 is made up of 17 amino acids. V lost 2 bases, J lost 4 bases, and 10 bases stayed unmatched. For the CDR3, the DNA is TGTGCCAGCAGCTTAAACTCAGGACAGGGGAGGGCAGATACGCAGTATTTT. Encoded protein: CASSLNSGQGRADTQYF.

This clonotype was found many times. This sequence may be a read error, since a much larger clone differs from it by one base. This chain joins TRBV27 and TRBJ2-7; D is perhaps TRBD1 (6 bases). The CDR3 length is 17 residues. The ends were cut back, 5 bases at V and 7 bases at J, with 27 bases in the middle. Germline V gene lookup returns CDR1 MNHEY and CDR2 SMNVEV (reference sequence). CDR3 DNA: TGTGCCAGCAGTGTGGGGAATCTGGGGGCCAAGTACAATGAGCAGTACTTC. Translated: CASSVGNLGAKYNEQYF.

This clonotype was counted at least ten times. This chain connects TRBV5-1 to TRBJ2-5, with D perhaps TRBD1 (7 bases). Germline assignment: CDR1 SGHRS and CDR2 YFSETQ. The CDR3 is 12 amino acids. Trimming left V 4 bases short and J 5 bases short, with 9 bases between. The chain's CDR3 is CASSPGGETQYF. DNA of the CDR3: TGCGCCAGCAGCCCAGGGGGGGAGACCCAGTACTTC.

This clonotype was detected many times. The V gene is TRBV20-1, the J gene TRBJ1-5; no definite D call. The germline V and J ends were trimmed by 0 bases and 3 bases, with 9 bases remaining between them. This CDR3 has 14 residues. Germline V gives CDR1 DFQATT, CDR2 SNEGSKA (reference sequence). Here the CDR3 reads CSARDAGSNQPQHF. The CDR3 DNA sequence: TGCAGTGCTAGAGACGCAGGCTCCAATCAGCCCCAGCATTTT.

This clonotype was observed many times. V gene TRBV6-6 combines with J gene TRBJ2-5, with 8 bases aligning to TRBD2. Germline values: CDR1 MNHNY, CDR2 SVGAGI (reference sequence). The V segment lost 2 bases and the J segment 1 base; nucleotides outside the gene matches: 0. This CDR3 contains 14 residues. Written as DNA, the CDR3 is TGTGCCAGCAGTTACCGGGGGGGCCAAGAGACCCAGTACTTC. Translation gives CASSYRGGQETQYF.

This clonotype was detected only a few times. V usage is TRBV28 and J usage is TRBJ1-1, with D hard to call. The V gene lost 4 bases and the J gene lost 0 bases, with 15 bases spanning the gap. Germline V gene sequence: CDR1 MDHEN, CDR2 SYDVKM. This CDR3 has 16 amino acids. CDR3 residues: CASSSDGKFLNTEAFF. CDR3 coding DNA: TGTGCCAGCAGTTCCGACGGCAAATTCTTGAACACTGAAGCTTTCTTT.

This clonotype has ten or more counts. This rearrangement joins TRBV18 to TRBJ2-7; 9 nucleotides align to TRBD1. The germline V gene has CDR1 KGHSH and CDR2 LQKENI. J lost 3 bases, V lost 6 bases, and 9 bases had no gene match. The CDR3 is 15 amino acids. The CDR3 here is CASSSRADRGYEQYF. The CDR3 bases are TGTGCCAGCTCCTCCCGAGCGGACAGGGGCTACGAGCAGTACTTC.

This clonotype was counted a single time. Sequence at one end of the junction differs from germline and may be a read error. This chain uses TRBV5-1 with TRBJ2-6; tentatively, D is TRBD1 (5 bases). CDR1 SGHRS and CDR2 YFSETQ come from the germline V gene. The CDR3 is 16 amino acids. CDR3 nucleotide sequence: TGCGCCAGCAGCTTGGCTACGTACTCTGGGGCCAACGTCCGGCACTTC. Its translation is CASSLATYSGANVRHF.

This clonotype was observed a handful of times. One base away lies a much larger clone, so this may be a sequencing read error. V is TRBV2 and J is TRBJ1-6, with 7 bases identical to TRBD1. Germline assignment: CDR1 SNHLY and CDR2 FYNNEI. After removal of 6 bases from V and 7 bases from J, the junction contained 3 bases not matched to a gene. CDR3 size: 13 residues. CDR3 in amino acids: CASRATGNSPLHF. The CDR3 DNA sequence: TGTGCCAGCAGGGCGACAGGGAATTCACCCCTCCACTTT.

V is TRBV5-5 and J is TRBJ2-3, with 8 bases lining up with TRBD2. This CDR3 is built from 17 residues. The germline V gene has CDR1 SGHKS and CDR2 YYEKEE (reference sequence). The junction had 9 bases not matched to a gene; V was cut back by 0 bases and J by 3 bases. CDR3 in amino acids: CASSLASFSGVTDTQYF. The CDR3 region has the DNA TGTGCCAGCAGCTTGGCGAGTTTTAGCGGGGTTACAGATACGCAGTATTTT.

The chain links TRBV6-5 to TRBJ1-1; 7 bases match TRBD1. Looked up from germline, CDR1 is MNHEY and CDR2 is SVGAGI. V shed 7 bases, J shed 8 bases, and the junction held 4 bases outside the gene matches. The CDR3 sequence is 11 residues long. The CDR3 loop reads CASIRTGEAFF. In nucleotides, the CDR3 is TGTGCCAGCATTCGGACAGGAGAAGCTTTCTTT.